What follows are 18 T cell receptor beta chains derived from one specimen sequenced in a study of blood T cell repertoires in COVID-19. Some clones are missing from TCRdb's copy, which holds only in-frame ones; the method was immunoSEQ multiplex PCR. Among about 250,000 clones, nearly 90% were seen once, and the ten largest hold 3%. The sequencing sample was made of peripheral blood. The receptor source for this set is a man aged 18 to 35 with active or convalescent COVID-19.

The V call is TRBV4-1, the J call TRBJ1-2; TRBD1 agrees at 8 bases. CDR1 is MGHRA, CDR2 YSYEKL, per germline. V lost 2 bases, J lost 4 bases, and 6 bases stayed unmatched. This CDR3 is 15 amino acids long. The chain's CDR3 is CASSQWSGGGYGYTF. The CDR3 nucleotides are TGCGCCAGCAGCCAATGGTCAGGGGGCGGCTATGGCTACACCTTC.

The chain combines TRBV7-3 with TRBJ2-1, with D perhaps matching TRBD1 (10 bases). V shed 4 bases and J shed 3 bases, with 31 bases lying between them. CDR3 size: 21 residues. CDR1 and CDR2 (germline): SGHTA, FQGTGA. CDR3 sequence reads: CASSSPTGGRAGGALYNEQFF. The CDR3 DNA follows: TGTGCCAGCAGCTCCCCGACAGGGGGCAGGGCGGGAGGGGCTCTCTACAATGAGCAGTTCTTC. Filled out from reference TRBV7-3 and TRBJ2-1, the complete variable domain reads GAGVSQTPSNKVTEKGKYVELRCDPISGHTALYWYRQSLGQGPEFLIYFQGTGAADDSGLPNDRFFAVRPEGSVSTLKIQRTERGDSAVYLCASSSPTGGRAGGALYNEQFFGPGTRLTVL.

The V gene is TRBV12-5, the J gene TRBJ2-1, with 10 bases aligning to TRBD1. The CDR3 length is 16 residues. V lost 7 bases and J lost 6; bases outside the gene matches: 12. Germline loops: CDR1 LGHNT, CDR2 FRNRAP. CDR3 sequence reads: CASAPGTGVAGNEQFF. The DNA for the CDR3 is TGTGCTAGTGCCCCCGGGACAGGGGTCGCAGGCAATGAGCAGTTCTTC.

J is TRBJ1-5 and V is TRBV6-2 or TRBV6-3; TRBD1 aligns across 12 bases. This CDR3 contains 15 residues. Per the germline V gene, CDR1 is MNHEY and CDR2 is SVGEGT. V lost 6 bases and J lost 6; bases outside the gene matches: 6. CDR3: CASSPGQGARQPQHF. DNA for the CDR3: TGTGCCAGCAGCCCGGGACAGGGGGCTCGTCAGCCCCAGCATTTT.

V usage is TRBV10-3 and J usage is TRBJ2-7; D perhaps matches TRBD1 (6 bases). The germline V and J ends were trimmed by 5 bases and 7 bases, with 21 bases remaining between them. This CDR3 spans 15 amino acids. The germline CDR1 and CDR2 sequences are ENHRY and SYGVKD. This CDR3 is CAISLLQGSVREQYF. Here the CDR3 DNA reads TGTGCCATCAGTTTACTACAGGGATCAGTTCGTGAGCAGTACTTC.

This clone occurred once. The CDR3 nucleotides are TGTGCCAGCAGCTTAGTGTCCTGGAGGAACACCGGGGAGCTGTTTTTT. Its translation is CASSLVSWRNTGELFF. The rearrangement joins TRBV7-8 to TRBJ2-2; D gene unclear. The length of the CDR3 is 16 residues. The germline V gene encodes CDR1 SGHVS and CDR2 FQNEAQ. With 1 base removed from V and 1 base from J, the gap between germline ends came to 10 bases. Full variable domain (outside the CDR3, taken from reference TRBV7-8 and TRBJ2-2): GAGVSQSPRYKVAKRGQDVALRCDPISGHVSLFWYQQALGQGPEFLTYFQNEAQLDKSGLPSDRFFAERPEGSVSTLKIQRTQQEDSAVYLCASSLVSWRNTGELFFGEGSRLTVL.

The V call is TRBV5-4, the J call TRBJ2-1; D unresolved. V lost 4 bases to trimming and J lost 7 bases, with 6 bases between them. The length of the CDR3 is 11 residues. The V gene's germline CDR1 is SGHNT and CDR2 YYREEE (reference sequence). This chain's CDR3 is CASSLLNEQFF. The CDR3 bases are TGTGCCAGCAGCCTATTGAATGAGCAGTTCTTC.

The V and J genes are TRBV6-5 and TRBJ2-5, with TRBD2 as a possible D gene (5 bases). V was clipped by 5 bases and J by 4 bases, with 14 bases between them. Germline loops: CDR1 MNHEY, CDR2 SVGAGI. CDR3 length: 14 amino acids. The CDR3 region has the DNA TGTGCCAGCAGTCCCCTAGCCTACGGAGAGACCCAGTACTTC. It codes for CASSPLAYGETQYF.

The chain recombines TRBV7-3 with TRBJ1-1; 7 nucleotides line up with TRBD1. V shed 0 bases, J shed 1 base, and the junction held 2 bases outside the gene matches. The CDR3 extends over 15 amino acids. Germline V lookup: CDR1 SGHTA, CDR2 FQGTGA. Here the CDR3 reads CASSLTGQRNTEAFF. CDR3 nucleotide sequence: TGTGCCAGCAGCTTAACGGGACAGAGGAACACTGAAGCTTTCTTT.

A few counts support this clone. The chain employs TRBV7-2 and TRBJ1-5; D not resolved. There are 15 residues in the CDR3. Germline-derived CDR1 and CDR2 are SGHTA and FQGNSA. Trimming removed 7 bases at V and 3 bases at J, with 16 bases between. The CDR3 nucleotides read TGTGCCAGCAACCTAGGCGGCGGAAACAATCAGCCCCAGCATTTT. This translates into CASNLGGGNNQPQHF. Full variable domain (missing parts from reference TRBV7-2 and TRBJ1-5): GAGVSQSPSNKVTEKGKDVELRCDPISGHTALYWYRQSLGQGLEFLIYFQGNSAPDKSGLPSDRFSAERTGGSVSTLTIQRTQQEDSAVYLCASNLGGGNNQPQHFGDGTRLSIL.

The chain uses TRBV12-5 and TRBJ1-6; maybe TRBD1 (5 bases). Trimming removed 7 bases from V and 9 bases from J, with 13 bases in between. Germline V gene lookup returns CDR1 LGHNT and CDR2 FRNRAP. This CDR3 has 13 amino acids. The CDR3 reads CASDLDTVSPLHF. The CDR3 DNA is TGTGCTAGTGACTTGGACACCGTTTCACCCCTCCACTTT.

The chain employs TRBV28 and TRBJ2-2; 14 nucleotides align to TRBD2. The CDR3 runs 16 residues. V lost 4 bases and J lost 5; bases outside the gene matches: 3. The germline CDR1 and CDR2 sequences are MDHEN and SYDVKM. This CDR3 is CASSSWTSGRTGELFF. CDR3 nucleotide sequence: TGTGCCAGCAGTTCCTGGACTAGCGGGAGGACCGGGGAGCTGTTTTTT.

This chain joins TRBV6-2 or TRBV6-3 and TRBJ1-2; D might be TRBD1 (6 bases). Germline loops: CDR1 MNHEY, CDR2 SVGEGT. This CDR3 has 18 residues. V was clipped by 6 bases and J by 4 bases, with 27 bases between them. CDR3: CASSPPEDRPLSSYGYTF. In DNA, the CDR3 is TGTGCCAGCAGCCCTCCCGAGGACAGACCCCTTTCCTCCTATGGCTACACCTTC.

This chain connects TRBV2 to TRBJ1-1, with D possibly TRBD1 on 6 matching bases. The CDR3 spans 17 residues. Trimming shortened V by 5 bases and J by 1 base, and 20 bases separated the two germline ends. Per the germline V gene, CDR1 is SNHLY and CDR2 is FYNNEI. DNA of the CDR3: TGTGCCAGCAGTCCTGGCAGGGGCCTGAGGCCGAACACTGAAGCTTTCTTT. It is translated as CASSPGRGLRPNTEAFF.

J is TRBJ1-5 and V is TRBV27; TRBD1 matches at 9 bases. V dropped 4 bases and J dropped 5; count of bases not matched to a gene: 6. CDR1 is MNHEY, CDR2 SMNVEV, per germline (reference sequence). This CDR3 has 15 amino acids. CDR3 in DNA: TGTGCCAGCAGTTCCCGCGGGACAGGGCATCAGCCCCAGCATTTT. Its translation is CASSSRGTGHQPQHF.

Only a few counts were recorded for this clone. This chain uses TRBV7-2 with TRBJ1-2; D is perhaps TRBD1 (6 bases). Germline assignment: CDR1 SGHTA and CDR2 FQGNSA. This CDR3 has 14 residues. Trimming pared 5 bases from V and 5 bases from J, leaving 15 bases between. CDR3 protein: CASSRQPGEYGYTF. The CDR3 bases are TGTGCCAGCAGCCGGCAACCAGGGGAGTATGGCTACACCTTC.

The V call is TRBV5-4, the J call TRBJ1-2; no definite D call. V shed 4 bases and J shed 7 bases, with 8 bases lying between them. Germline V CDR1 and CDR2: SGHNT, YYREEE (reference sequence). This CDR3 region has 11 residues. The CDR3: CASSATGGYTF. In DNA form, the CDR3 reads TGTGCCAGCAGCGCTACGGGTGGCTACACCTTC.

The genes are TRBV9 and TRBJ1-2, with D perhaps TRBD1 (6 bases). In germline, CDR1 is SGDLS, CDR2 YYNGEE. The length of the CDR3 is 17 residues. The germline V and J ends were trimmed by 0 bases and 3 bases, with 18 bases remaining between them. CDR3 in DNA: TGTGCCAGCAGCGTAGCTAAGGACAGACCAAGTTACTATGGCTACACCTTC. As protein: CASSVAKDRPSYYGYTF.